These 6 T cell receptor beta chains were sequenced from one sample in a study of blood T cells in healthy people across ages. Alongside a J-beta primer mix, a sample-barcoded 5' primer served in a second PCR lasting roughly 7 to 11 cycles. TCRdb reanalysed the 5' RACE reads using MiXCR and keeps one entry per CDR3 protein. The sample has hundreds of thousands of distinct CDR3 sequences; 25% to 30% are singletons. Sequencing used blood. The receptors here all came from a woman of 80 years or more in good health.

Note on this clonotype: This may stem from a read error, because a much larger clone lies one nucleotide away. CDR3 sequence reads: CASSLGEGRGQFF. CDR3 coding DNA: TGTGCCAGCAGCTTAGGGGAGGGCCGGGGGCAGTTCTTC. The chain joins TRBV11-2 to TRBJ2-1; 7 bases fit TRBD2. Germline-derived CDR1 and CDR2 are SGHAT and FQNNGV. V shed 1 base, J shed 12 bases, and the junction held 6 bases outside the gene matches. The CDR3 consists of 13 residues.

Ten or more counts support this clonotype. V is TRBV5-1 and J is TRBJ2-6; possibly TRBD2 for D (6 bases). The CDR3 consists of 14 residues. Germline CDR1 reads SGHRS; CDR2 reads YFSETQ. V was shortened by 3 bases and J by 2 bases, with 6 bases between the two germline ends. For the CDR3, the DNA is TGCGCCAGCAGCTGGGGGGCTGGGGCCAACGTCCTGACTTTC. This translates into CASSWGAGANVLTF.

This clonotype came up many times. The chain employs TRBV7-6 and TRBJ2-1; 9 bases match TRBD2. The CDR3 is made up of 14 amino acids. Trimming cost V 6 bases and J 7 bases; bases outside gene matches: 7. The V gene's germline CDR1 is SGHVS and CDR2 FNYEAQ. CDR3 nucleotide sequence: TGTGCCAGCAGTTTAAGGACTAGCGCGAATGAGCAGTTCTTC. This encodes CASSLRTSANEQFF. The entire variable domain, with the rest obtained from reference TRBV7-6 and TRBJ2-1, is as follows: GAGVSQSPRYKVTKRGQDVALRCDPISGHVSLYWYRQALGQGPEFLTYFNYEAQQDKSGLPNDRFSAERPEGSISTLTIQRTEQRDSAMYRCASSLRTSANEQFFGPGTRLTVL.

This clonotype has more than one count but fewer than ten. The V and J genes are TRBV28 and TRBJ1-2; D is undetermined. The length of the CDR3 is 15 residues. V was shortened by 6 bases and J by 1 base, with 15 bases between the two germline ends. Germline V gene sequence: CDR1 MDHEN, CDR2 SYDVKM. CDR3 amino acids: CASSPGGWINYGYTF. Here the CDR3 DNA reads TGTGCCAGCAGCCCGGGAGGGTGGATTAACTATGGCTACACCTTC.

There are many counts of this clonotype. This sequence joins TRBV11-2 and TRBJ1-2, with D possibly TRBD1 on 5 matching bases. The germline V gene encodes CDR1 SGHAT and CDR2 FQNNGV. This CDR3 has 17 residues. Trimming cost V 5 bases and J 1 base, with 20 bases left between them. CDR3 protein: CASSPVSARGVNYGYTF. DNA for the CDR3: TGTGCCAGCAGCCCCGTCTCAGCTCGGGGGGTTAACTATGGCTACACCTTC.

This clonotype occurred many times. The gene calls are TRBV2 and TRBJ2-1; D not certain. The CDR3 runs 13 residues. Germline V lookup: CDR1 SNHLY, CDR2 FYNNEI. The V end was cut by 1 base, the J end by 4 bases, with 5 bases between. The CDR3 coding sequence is TGTGCCAGCAGTGAAGAGATATACAATGAGCAGTTCTTC. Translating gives CASSEEIYNEQFF. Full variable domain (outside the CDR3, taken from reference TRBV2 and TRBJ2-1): EPEVTQTPSHQVTQMGQEVILRCVPISNHLYFYWYRQILGQKVEFLVSFYNNEISEKSEIFDDQFSVERPDGSNFTLKIRSTKLEDSAMYFCASSEEIYNEQFFGPGTRLTVL.